The 32 T cell receptor beta chains below were found in one sample sequenced in a study of breast tumors, draining lymph nodes, adjacent tissues. Breast cancer patients provided tissue from their axillary draining lymph nodes. Each CDR3 protein is one row after TCRdb ran MiXCR on the multiplex PCR reads. Among under 300,000 distinct CDR3 sequences, less than 40% were seen once, and the ten largest hold approximately 3.5%. The specimen was axillary lymph node tissue. Receptors originate from a female donor with breast cancer. Some clones in this sample may be carry-over from other donors' samples.

This clonotype was picked up many times. This chain connects TRBV6-6 to TRBJ2-5, with a tentative D call TRBD1 (5 bases). Germline-derived CDR1 and CDR2 are MNHNY and SVGAGI (reference sequence). V was pared by 3 bases and J by 5 bases, with 13 bases between. The CDR3 runs 14 residues. The CDR3 protein is CASSYRQLRETQYF. CDR3 DNA: TGTGCCAGCAGTTATAGACAGCTCAGGGAGACCCAGTACTTC.

This clonotype was found a few times. The V call is TRBV6-2 or TRBV6-3, the J call TRBJ2-1; TRBD1 might be the D (6 bases). V was trimmed by 5 bases and J by 8 bases, leaving 10 bases between them. Germline CDR1 MNHEY, CDR2 SVGEGT. The CDR3 is made up of 12 amino acids. The CDR3: CASSDRRDEQFF. The CDR3 bases are TGTGCCAGCAGTGACAGGCGGGATGAGCAGTTCTTC.

At least ten counts were recorded for this clonotype. This chain joins TRBV9 and TRBJ2-7; 9 bases match TRBD1. Looked up from germline, CDR1 is SGDLS and CDR2 is YYNGEE. The junction had 10 bases not matched to a gene; V was cut back by 3 bases and J by 6 bases. The CDR3 consists of 15 residues. The CDR3 here is CASSATGTGPSEQYF. The CDR3 DNA sequence: TGTGCCAGCAGCGCGACCGGGACAGGGCCTTCCGAGCAGTACTTC.

The V call is TRBV19, the J call TRBJ2-5; D may be TRBD1 or TRBD2 (6 bases each). This CDR3 is built from 14 residues. With 7 bases removed from V and 5 bases from J, the gap between germline ends came to 17 bases. Germline assignment: CDR1 LNHDA and CDR2 SQIVND (reference sequence). CDR3 nucleotides: TGTGCCAGTAAAGAGGGGGTTGGGGGGGAGACCCAGTACTTC. It specifies CASKEGVGGETQYF.

The chain links TRBV12-3 or TRBV12-4 to TRBJ2-1, with D maybe TRBD1 (5 bases). V lost 1 base and J lost 4, with 11 bases in between. This CDR3 region has 15 residues. In DNA form, the CDR3 reads TGTGCCAGCAGTTTAGGGGCCGCAGGGTACAATGAGCAGTTCTTC. Amino acids: CASSLGAAGYNEQFF.

The sample holds many counts of this clonotype. The rearrangement joins TRBV7-2 to TRBJ2-1; D could derive from TRBD1 or TRBD2 (5 bases each). The CDR3 has 15 amino acids. Germline CDR1 reads SGHTA; CDR2 reads FQGNSA. V was trimmed by 3 bases and J by 4 bases, leaving 13 bases between them. CDR3 coding DNA: TGTGCCAGCAGCTTTGGTCGGGGCGGGTACAATGAGCAGTTCTTC. This translates into CASSFGRGGYNEQFF.

This chain joins TRBV5-1 and TRBJ2-5, with D uncertain. CDR1 is SGHRS and CDR2 is YFSETQ in the germline V gene. The CDR3 has 12 residues. V was clipped by 5 bases and J by 4 bases, with 9 bases between them. Here the CDR3 reads CASRPGGETQYF. DNA for the CDR3: TGCGCCAGCAGGCCGGGCGGAGAGACCCAGTACTTC.

This clonotype was counted many times. This rearrangement joins TRBV29-1 to TRBJ2-7, with 9 bases matching TRBD2. Germline V lookup: CDR1 SQVTM, CDR2 ANQGSEA. The CDR3 extends over 14 amino acids. Unmatched junction bases numbered 9, after V lost 7 bases and J lost 2 bases. The CDR3 coding sequence is TGCAGCGCCAGCGGGCTAGCGGGAACCTACGAGCAGTACTTC. This codes for CSASGLAGTYEQYF.

This clonotype was recorded a few times. V and J are TRBV6-5 and TRBJ1-2; D gene unclear. The CDR3 length is 12 residues. V was pared by 5 bases and J by 8 bases, with 12 bases between. Germline CDR1 reads MNHEY; CDR2 reads SVGAGI. CDR3 nucleotide sequence: TGTGCCAGCAGTCACACCGGGGTCGGCTACACCTTC. Its protein is CASSHTGVGYTF.

Here the CDR3 DNA reads TGCGCCAGCAGTAGCCGGGGCGGCAATGAGCAGTTCTTC. It is translated as CASSSRGGNEQFF. The rearrangement links TRBV10-2 to TRBJ2-1; D tentatively fits TRBD1 or TRBD2 (5 bases each). The V gene lost 5 bases and the J gene lost 6 bases, with 11 bases spanning the gap. Per germline, CDR1 WSHSY and CDR2 SAAADI. This CDR3 has 13 residues.

The gene calls are TRBV29-1 and TRBJ2-1; 9 bases match TRBD1. The CDR3 has 15 amino acids. Trimming took 8 bases from V and 7 from J; bases not matched to a gene: 15. Germline V lookup: CDR1 SQVTM, CDR2 ANQGSEA. CDR3 sequence (DNA): TGCAGCTTGGAGGGCTCGGGACAGGGATCGAATGAGCAGTTCTTC. Its protein product is CSLEGSGQGSNEQFF.

This clonotype showed up many times. The chain combines TRBV3-1 with TRBJ2-7; TRBD2 might be the D (6 bases). This CDR3 has 12 amino acids. The V and J ends lost 4 bases and 6 bases respectively, with 10 bases between them. The germline V gene encodes CDR1 LGHDT and CDR2 YNNKEL (reference sequence). CDR3 residues: CASSPLGGEQYF. In DNA, the CDR3 is TGTGCCAGCAGCCCACTCGGGGGCGAGCAGTACTTC.

This clonotype has ten or more counts. This chain links TRBV20-1 with TRBJ2-1; D unresolved. With 0 bases removed from V and 8 bases from J, the gap between germline ends came to 20 bases. The CDR3 loop spans 16 amino acids. Looked up from germline, CDR1 is DFQATT and CDR2 is SNEGSKA (reference sequence). The DNA of the CDR3 is TGCAGTGCTAGAGATCCAGCCCCTTCAAAATGGGATGAGCAGTTCTTC. The encoded protein is CSARDPAPSKWDEQFF.

Worth noting for this clonotype: One junction end does not reproduce the germline sequence, and a read error may be involved. This chain connects TRBV12-3 or TRBV12-4 to TRBJ1-5; weak D call: TRBD1 (6 bases). This CDR3 comprises 16 residues. CDR3 amino acids: CANSFGGASGNQPQHF. The DNA for the CDR3 is TGTGCCAACAGTTTCGGGGGGGCGAGTGGCAATCAGCCCCAGCATTTT.

This clonotype was detected ten times or more. J is TRBJ2-7 and V is TRBV11-2; D remains ambiguous. V lost 0 bases and J 7 bases, leaving 10 bases between the germline ends. The CDR3 consists of 13 residues. Germline assignment: CDR1 SGHAT and CDR2 FQNNGV. The CDR3 DNA follows: TGTGCCAGCAGCTTAGAGCATATGGGGGAGCAGTACTTC. Its translation is CASSLEHMGEQYF.

This sequence joins TRBV2 and TRBJ2-1, with D possibly being TRBD2 (6 bases). Trimming took off 8 bases at V and 0 bases at J, with 8 bases between the two ends. The CDR3 extends over 13 amino acids. Germline values: CDR1 SNHLY, CDR2 FYNNEI. CDR3 in amino acids: CASGGTSYNEQFF. As DNA, the CDR3 is TGTGCCAGCGGGGGGACCTCCTACAATGAGCAGTTCTTC. Complete variable domain (other parts from reference TRBV2 and TRBJ2-1): EPEVTQTPSHQVTQMGQEVILRCVPISNHLYFYWYRQILGQKVEFLVSFYNNEISEKSEIFDDQFSVERPDGSNFTLKIRSTKLEDSAMYFCASGGTSYNEQFFGPGTRLTVL.

With respect to this clonotype: A read error may be the cause here, since a much bigger clone is one base away. This is likely a read error, given that the CDR3 carries no conserved phenylalanine or tryptophan at its end. The chain couples TRBV7-6 to TRBJ2-5; 9 bases match TRBD2. The V gene's germline CDR1 is SGHVS and CDR2 FNYEAQ. The CDR3 runs to 14 residues. Trimming cost V 5 bases and J 1 base; bases outside gene matches: 2. CDR3 sequence: CASSKAGGQETQYL. CDR3 DNA sequence: TGTGCCAGCAGCAAAGCGGGGGGCCAAGAGACCCAGTACCTC.

In this sample, this clonotype turned up many times. The V call is TRBV9, the J call TRBJ2-2, with D perhaps being TRBD1 or TRBD2 (6 bases each). The CDR3 extends over 16 amino acids. In germline, CDR1 is SGDLS, CDR2 YYNGEE. V lost 0 bases to trimming and J lost 5 bases, with 14 bases between them. CDR3 amino acids: CASSVAGALGTGELFF. CDR3 DNA sequence: TGTGCCAGCAGCGTAGCGGGGGCCCTGGGGACCGGGGAGCTGTTTTTT.

At least ten counts were recorded for this clonotype. V gene TRBV4-2 combines with J gene TRBJ2-7; 14 bases agree with TRBD2. Trimming cost V 3 bases and J 0 bases; bases outside gene matches: 10. This CDR3 is built from 19 residues. CDR1 is LGHNA and CDR2 is YNFKEQ in the germline V gene. The CDR3 loop is CASSQDGTSGSKGSYEQYF. The CDR3 DNA is TGTGCCAGCAGCCAGGACGGGACTAGCGGGAGCAAGGGCTCCTACGAGCAGTACTTC.

There are many counts of this clonotype. The V gene is TRBV9, the J gene TRBJ2-7; D possibly matches TRBD1 or TRBD2 (5 bases each). CDR1 and CDR2 (germline): SGDLS, YYNGEE. The CDR3 totals 11 residues. The V gene lost 7 bases and the J gene lost 0 bases, with 5 bases spanning the gap. This CDR3 reads CASGTSYEQYF. DNA of the CDR3: TGTGCCAGCGGGACCTCCTACGAGCAGTACTTC.

In its sample, this clonotype was seen many times. This chain connects TRBV6-6 to TRBJ2-7, with D possibly called TRBD1 or TRBD2 (5 bases each). Deletions cut 0 bases from V and 3 bases from J, with 18 bases between. The germline gives CDR1 MNHNY, CDR2 SVGAGI (reference sequence). This CDR3 region has 17 residues. CDR3 sequence: CASSYSRGWGENYEQYF. The CDR3 DNA sequence: TGTGCCAGCAGTTACTCCCGGGGCTGGGGCGAAAACTACGAGCAGTACTTC.

V usage is TRBV20-1 and J usage is TRBJ1-5, with D unclear. From germline, CDR1 is DFQATT and CDR2 SNEGSKA (reference sequence). Trimming took 3 bases from V and 11 from J, leaving 23 bases between them. The CDR3 contains 15 residues. CDR3 amino acids: CSASGVSGRSETQHF. As DNA, the CDR3 is TGCAGTGCTAGTGGGGTTAGCGGGAGGTCCGAGACCCAGCATTTT.

Many counts were recorded for this clonotype. The chain uses TRBV2 and TRBJ2-1; 10 bases map to TRBD1. Germline V gene lookup returns CDR1 SNHLY and CDR2 FYNNEI. The CDR3 is made up of 15 amino acids. J was trimmed by 12 bases and V by 5 bases; bases with no gene match: 13. The CDR3 sequence: CASSSQGQGPYGQFF. The CDR3 bases are TGTGCCAGCAGTTCTCAGGGACAGGGGCCCTATGGGCAGTTCTTC.

A remark on this clonotype: The junction and the germline gene differ at one end; a read error may be behind it. The genes are TRBV5-6 and TRBJ1-4; D not certain. The germline CDR1 and CDR2 sequences are SGHDT and YYEEEE. This CDR3 spans 13 amino acids. CDR3 residues: CASSLLTVEKLFF. The CDR3 coding sequence is TGTGCCAGCAGCCTTTTGACCGTCGAAAAACTATTTTTT.

This clonotype was found many times. The chain couples TRBV19 to TRBJ1-2; 7 bases align to TRBD1. Per the germline V gene, CDR1 is LNHDA and CDR2 is SQIVND (reference sequence). The CDR3 has 14 amino acids. V trimming: 6 bases; J trimming: 2 bases; junction bases outside the gene matches: 6. The CDR3 spells CASRNPGQNYGYTF. The CDR3 DNA reads as TGTGCCAGTAGGAACCCGGGACAGAACTATGGCTACACCTTC.

This clonotype is a singleton in its sample. It may be a read error: a sequence one base away is much more abundant. The rearrangement joins TRBV12-5 to TRBJ2-3, with no clear D. Looked up from germline, CDR1 is LGHNT and CDR2 is FRNRAP. The CDR3 has 14 amino acids. The CDR3 nucleotides read TGTGCTAGTGGTTTGAGGTCCCAAGGAGATGCGCAGTATTTT. This encodes CASGLRSQGDAQYF.

This clonotype was seen only once. The V and J genes are TRBV7-9 and TRBJ2-6; 7 bases are shared with TRBD1. The V segment lost 4 bases and the J segment 2 bases; nucleotides outside the gene matches: 23. The CDR3 contains 22 residues. Per the germline V gene, CDR1 is SEHNR and CDR2 is FQNEAQ (reference sequence). The CDR3 is CASSSDRETPGSCFAGANVLTF. In DNA form, the CDR3 reads TGTGCCAGCAGCTCCGACAGGGAAACACCGGGGAGCTGTTTTGCTGGGGCCAACGTCCTGACTTTC.

This clonotype was counted a single time. A much larger clone lies a single base off, so this may be a read error. Because it lacks the conserved phenylalanine or tryptophan at the end, this CDR3 is likely a read error. V usage is TRBV7-9 and J usage is TRBJ2-1; D perhaps matches TRBD2 (6 bases). The CDR3 sequence is 14 residues long. The germline V gene has CDR1 SEHNR and CDR2 FQNEAQ (reference sequence). Between the trimmed V and J ends, which lost 1 base and 7 bases, there was a span of 11 bases. CDR3 in amino acids: CASSLGREKNEQFS. CDR3 DNA: TGTGCCAGCAGCTTAGGACGGGAGAAGAATGAGCAGTTCTCC.

The gene calls are TRBV12-3 or TRBV12-4 and TRBJ1-2; D possibly corresponds to TRBD1 (5 bases). V dropped 6 bases and J dropped 7 bases, with 12 bases sitting between them. The CDR3 consists of 12 residues. The CDR3 region has the DNA TGTGCCAGCAGCGCCCAGGGTCGTGGCTACACCTTC. This sequence encodes CASSAQGRGYTF.

This clonotype was found a few times. The V call is TRBV6-2 or TRBV6-3, the J call TRBJ2-6; 7 nucleotides align to TRBD1. Germline V gene lookup returns CDR1 MNHEY and CDR2 SVGEGT. Losses at the gene ends were 5 bases for V and 4 bases for J; bases not matched to a gene: 5. The CDR3 is 15 amino acids. The CDR3 DNA is TGTGCCAGCAGTAAGGGACAGTTGGGGGCCAACGTCCTGACTTTC. It translates to CASSKGQLGANVLTF.

This clonotype showed up many times. This chain connects TRBV20-1 to TRBJ2-1; D unresolved. The CDR3 has 11 residues. The germline CDR1 and CDR2 sequences are DFQATT and SNEGSKA (reference sequence). The germline V and J ends were trimmed by 5 bases and 0 bases, with 2 bases remaining between them. The CDR3 is CSADSYNEQFF. CDR3 in DNA: TGCAGTGCTGACTCCTACAATGAGCAGTTCTTC.

The chain has TRBV2 and TRBJ1-4; 7 nucleotides agree with TRBD1. V shed 6 bases, J shed 8 bases, and the junction held 12 bases outside the gene matches. Germline CDR1 SNHLY, CDR2 FYNNEI. The CDR3 sequence is 15 residues long. The CDR3 DNA sequence: TGTGCCAGCAGCCAGGAGCGGGGACAGCGGGAAAAACTGTTTTTT. This encodes CASSQERGQREKLFF.